A selection of T cell receptor beta chains follows, all from one sample in a study of CD8 T cells in ankylosing spondylitis. From the 5' RACE reads, TCRdb called clonotypes with MiXCR, one entry per CDR3 protein. Among about 160,000 distinct CDR3 sequences listed, around a tenth were seen once. Sequencing used blood, either unsorted or a sorted T cell fraction (not recorded which). Every receptor here comes from a female donor with ankylosing spondylitis or in good health (not recorded which). Each CDR3 is given with its conserved first and last residue. A D gene is named only where the DNA matches it firmly. Size is stated for part of the rows, as once, few or many counts, or as a class when the clone is expanded.

V gene,D gene,J gene,clone size,CDR3 protein,CDR3 DNA
TRBV19,TRBD1,TRBJ1-1,NA,CASNTPGQGTEAFF,TGTGCCAGCAATACGCCGGGACAGGGAACTGAAGCTTTCTTT
TRBV6-5,NA,TRBJ1-1,NA,CASSYSPGDTEAFF,TGTGCCAGCAGTTACAGCCCAGGGGACACTGAAGCTTTCTTT
TRBV5-1,NA,TRBJ1-2,NA,CASSLTPESGYTF,TGCGCCAGCAGCCTGACCCCAGAGAGTGGCTACACCTTC
TRBV6-2/TRBV6-3,NA,TRBJ1-2,NA,CASSWAGDYTF,TGTGCCAGCAGCTGGGCGGGAGACTACACCTTC
TRBV6-5,TRBD2,TRBJ2-1,few,CASSSLRAGDASNEQFF,TGTGCCAGCAGTTCTCTTAGAGCGGGAGATGCTAGCAATGAGCAGTTCTTC
TRBV6-2/TRBV6-3,NA,TRBJ2-7,many,CAGGNSYEQYF,TGTGCCGGGGGTAACTCCTACGAGCAGTACTTC
TRBV7-9,NA,TRBJ1-4,few,CASSSWGEKLFF,TGTGCCAGCAGCTCCTGGGGTGAAAAACTGTTTTTT
TRBV12-3/TRBV12-4,NA,TRBJ2-7,many,CASSLSLAPRQYF,TGTGCCAGCAGTTTGTCGCTAGCCCCGCGACAGTACTTC
TRBV11-2,TRBD2,TRBJ2-1,many,CASSFGLAGGPVVNEQFF,TGTGCCAGCAGCTTCGGACTAGCGGGAGGGCCTGTTGTCAATGAGCAGTTCTTC
TRBV12-3/TRBV12-4,TRBD2,TRBJ2-1,NA,CAIATSRWHEQFF,TGTGCCATCGCGACTAGCCGCTGGCATGAGCAGTTCTTC
TRBV30,NA,TRBJ1-1,NA,CAWSAGTALNTEAFF,TGTGCCTGGAGTGCCGGGACCGCCTTAAACACTGAAGCTTTCTTT
TRBV6-5,NA,TRBJ2-5,NA,CASRGTNQYF,TGTGCCAGCAGGGGGACGAACCAGTACTTC
TRBV7-9,TRBD1,TRBJ1-2,many,CASSYSGTGNGYTF,TGTGCCAGCAGCTACTCCGGGACAGGGAATGGCTACACCTTC
TRBV9,NA,TRBJ2-2,many,CASSPRQAGGELFF,TGTGCCAGCAGCCCCCGACAGGCAGGCGGGGAGCTGTTTTTT
TRBV10-3,TRBD2,TRBJ2-1,many,CAITPTSGSRHEQFF,TGTGCCATCACCCCAACTAGCGGGAGCCGGCATGAGCAGTTCTTC
TRBV4-3,NA,TRBJ2-7,few,CASSQWRDYEQYF,TGCGCCAGCAGCCAGTGGAGGGACTACGAGCAGTACTTC
TRBV6-4,NA,TRBJ2-5,NA,CASSLKVRESEETQYF,TGTGCCAGCAGTCTAAAGGTCCGGGAGAGTGAAGAGACCCAGTACTTC
TRBV9,NA,TRBJ2-3,many,CASRGGATTDTQYF,TGTGCCAGCAGAGGTGGGGCGACCACAGATACGCAGTATTTT
TRBV20-1,TRBD2,TRBJ2-1,many,CSAREWLGLAETYNEQFF,TGCAGTGCCCGGGAGTGGTTGGGACTAGCGGAGACCTACAATGAGCAGTTCTTC
TRBV4-2,TRBD2,TRBJ2-7,few,CASGPSGAVYEQYF,TGTGCCAGCGGTCCTAGCGGGGCAGTCTACGAGCAGTACTTC
TRBV3-1,NA,TRBJ1-5,NA,CASSFRDNSNQPQHF,TGTGCCAGCAGCTTCCGGGACAATAGCAATCAGCCCCAGCATTTT
TRBV2,NA,TRBJ1-5,NA,CASSTGTDYSNQPQHF,TGTGCCAGCAGTACAGGGACGGATTATAGCAATCAGCCCCAGCATTTT
TRBV3-1,NA,TRBJ2-7,many,CASSPFRGTYEQYF,TGTGCCAGCAGCCCCTTTAGGGGGACCTACGAGCAGTACTTC
TRBV6-1,TRBD1,TRBJ2-5,many,CASSTRTGRKETQYF,TGTGCCAGCAGTACAAGGACAGGGCGAAAAGAGACCCAGTACTTC
TRBV9,NA,TRBJ1-1,NA,CASSVAGWGTEAFF,TGTGCCAGCAGCGTCGCAGGGTGGGGCACTGAAGCTTTCTTT
TRBV6-2/TRBV6-3,NA,TRBJ2-7,few,CASSPLGGEQYF,TGTGCCAGCAGCCCCCTAGGCGGCGAGCAGTACTTC
TRBV2,NA,TRBJ1-1,many,CASSEAGDIMNTEAFF,TGTGCCAGCAGTGAAGCAGGGGACATTATGAACACTGAAGCTTTCTTT
TRBV6-1,TRBD2,TRBJ2-7,few,CASSPSGSPSEQYF,TGTGCCAGCAGTCCTAGCGGGTCGCCGTCCGAGCAGTACTTC
TRBV7-9,TRBD2,TRBJ2-1,many,CASRFSSGRAVEQFF,TGTGCCAGCCGGTTTTCAAGCGGGAGGGCGGTTGAGCAGTTCTTC
TRBV5-1,NA,TRBJ1-3,many,CASSSDNSGNTIYF,TGCGCCAGCAGCTCCGATAACTCTGGAAACACCATATATTTT
TRBV12-3/TRBV12-4,TRBD1,TRBJ2-2,NA,CASSSGTGALLGTGELFF,TGTGCCAGCAGTTCCGGGACAGGGGCCCTGTTGGGCACCGGGGAGCTGTTTTTT
TRBV9,NA,TRBJ2-7,many,CASSVGRDSYEQYF,TGTGCCAGCAGCGTAGGACGGGACTCCTACGAGCAGTACTTC
TRBV7-9,NA,TRBJ2-1,many,CASSLAWGNEQFF,TGTGCCAGCAGCTTAGCGTGGGGCAATGAGCAGTTCTTC
TRBV4-3,NA,TRBJ1-1,many,CASSQDTGADTEAFF,TGCGCCAGCAGCCAAGATACGGGGGCAGACACTGAAGCTTTCTTT
TRBV10-3,NA,TRBJ2-1,many,CAISESSDEQFF,TGTGCCATCAGTGAGTCCTCCGATGAGCAGTTCTTC
TRBV9,TRBD2,TRBJ2-1,NA,CASSVAGGWNEQFF,TGTGCCAGCAGCGTAGCGGGAGGTTGGAATGAGCAGTTCTTC
TRBV9,NA,TRBJ2-6,NA,CASSPAIGGGPSGANVLTF,TGTGCCAGCAGCCCGGCCATAGGGGGAGGTCCCTCTGGGGCCAACGTCCTGACTTTC
TRBV9,NA,TRBJ2-5,NA,CASSVGTALYQETQYF,TGTGCCAGCAGCGTAGGGACAGCCTTGTACCAAGAGACCCAGTACTTC
TRBV9,NA,TRBJ1-5,NA,CASSPNGGSNQPQHF,TGTGCCAGCAGCCCCAACGGGGGCAGCAATCAGCCCCAGCATTTT
TRBV4-2,NA,TRBJ1-6,many,CASSAGRQSYNSPLHF,TGTGCCAGCAGCGCCGGGAGACAGTCCTATAATTCACCCCTCCACTTT